This T cell receptor (beta chain) was sequenced for a study of blood T cell repertoires in COVID-19. Germline CDR1 and CDR2: LGHDT and YNNKEL (reference sequence). The V end was cut by 4 bases, the J end by 2 bases, with 12 bases between. This CDR3 comprises 15 residues. Sequencing was performed with immunoSEQ multiplex PCR; in TCRdb, only in-frame clones are kept and a portion is missing. The top ten hold approximately 1.9% of the sample, which has a few hundred thousand clones, 80% to 90% seen once. Source material: PBMCs or T cells enriched from blood (not recorded which). This clonotype was obtained from a man aged 35 to 55 in a cohort exposed to, infected with or recovered from COVID-19 (not recorded which). The chain employs TRBV3-1 (or the pseudogene TRBV3-2) and TRBJ1-5, with D possibly matching TRBD1 (5 bases). CDR3 residues: CASSPFAGGNQPQHF. The DNA of the CDR3 is TGTGCCAGCAGCCCGTTCGCGGGGGGCAATCAGCCCCAGCATTTT.